One and the same sample provided the 25 T cell receptor beta chains below, sequenced in a study of response to subunit inactivated influenza vaccine. Each CDR3 protein is one row after TCRdb ran MiXCR on the RT-PCR reads. This sample has about 480,000 distinct CDR3 sequences, with around 9.9% found just once. Here the sequenced sample was PBMCs from blood, taken 40 to 50 days after vaccination. All receptors derive from a man aged 50-59 years who received an inactivated influenza vaccine.

CDR3 sequence: CASGRTAGGGGGTDTQYF. CDR3 bases: TGTGCCAGCGGAAGAACTGCGGGAGGTGGTGGCGGCACAGATACGCAGTATTTT. The V and J genes are TRBV28 and TRBJ2-3; 8 nucleotides align to TRBD2. This CDR3 is built from 18 residues. Unmatched junction bases numbered 17, after V lost 8 bases and J lost 1 base. Germline V gene lookup returns CDR1 MDHEN and CDR2 SYDVKM.

This chain joins TRBV28 and TRBJ2-2; D gene uncertain. V gave up 5 bases and J gave up 6 bases, with 7 bases separating them. The CDR3 spans 12 residues. Germline assignment: CDR1 MDHEN and CDR2 SYDVKM. The CDR3, as DNA: TGTGCCAGCAGTATATTGGCCGGGGAGCTGTTTTTT. This encodes CASSILAGELFF.

This clonotype was seen at least ten times. V is TRBV28 and J is TRBJ1-5; D is unclear. Germline V gene sequence: CDR1 MDHEN, CDR2 SYDVKM. Trimming shortened V by 5 bases and J by 0 bases, and 5 bases separated the two germline ends. CDR3 length equals 13 residues. The chain's CDR3 is CASSTDSNQPQHF. The CDR3 nucleotides are TGTGCCAGCAGTACAGATAGCAATCAGCCCCAGCATTTT.

This clonotype turned up a few times. The rearrangement uses TRBV6-5 and TRBJ2-7; 8 bases agree with TRBD1. This CDR3 is 15 amino acids long. The germline V gene encodes CDR1 MNHEY and CDR2 SVGAGI. Trimming cost V 0 bases and J 2 bases; bases outside gene matches: 3. As DNA, the CDR3 is TGTGCCAGCAGTTACTCGCCCAGGGGGCCCTACGAGCAGTACTTC. It codes for CASSYSPRGPYEQYF.

This chain links TRBV3-1 with TRBJ2-1; D might be TRBD2 (5 bases). Trimming left V 4 bases short and J 0 bases short, with 10 bases between. The germline V gene encodes CDR1 LGHDT and CDR2 YNNKEL (reference sequence). The CDR3 totals 15 residues. DNA of the CDR3: TGTGCCAGCAGCCGGACTGAGAGCTCCTACAATGAGCAGTTCTTC. Residues: CASSRTESSYNEQFF.

This clonotype was observed a few times. The rearrangement uses TRBV12-3 or TRBV12-4 and TRBJ2-1; D unresolved. The V end was cut by 3 bases, the J end by 9 bases, with 15 bases between. The CDR3 spans 14 residues. The CDR3 loop is CASSLIPAVGEQFF. The CDR3 DNA sequence: TGTGCCAGCAGTTTGATCCCGGCGGTTGGTGAGCAGTTCTTC.

This clonotype occurred many times. The V and J genes are TRBV24-1 and TRBJ2-7, with D perhaps given as TRBD1 or TRBD2 (5 bases each). This CDR3 is built from 16 residues. The V gene's germline CDR1 is KGHDR and CDR2 SFDVKD. V was clipped by 3 bases and J by 2 bases, with 16 bases between them. CDR3 in DNA: TGTGCCACCAGTGATCCGCAGGGACGGATACCCTACGAGCAGTACTTC. It specifies CATSDPQGRIPYEQYF.

At least ten counts were recorded for this clonotype. This chain uses TRBV4-2 with TRBJ2-1, with D unresolved. Germline V gene sequence: CDR1 LGHNA, CDR2 YNFKEQ. The V end lost 0 bases, the J end lost 3 bases, and 12 bases lay between the germline ends. This CDR3 comprises 16 residues. CDR3 bases: TGTGCCAGCAGCCAAGAAGGTAGGCCTAGCTACAATGAGCAGTTCTTC. Protein product: CASSQEGRPSYNEQFF.

As for this clonotype: This clone may be a read error of a much larger clone one base away. V usage is TRBV12-3 or TRBV12-4 and J usage is TRBJ2-5; TRBD1 might be the D (5 bases). Trimming removed 0 bases from V and 3 bases from J, with 8 bases in between. CDR3 length equals 14 residues. The CDR3 DNA reads as TGTGCCAGCAGTTTAGCGGTGGACAAAGAGACCCAGTACTTC. Translating gives CASSLAVDKETQYF.

Many counts were recorded for this clonotype. V is TRBV7-2 and J is TRBJ2-3, with a tentative D call TRBD1 (6 bases). Germline V gene lookup returns CDR1 SGHTA and CDR2 FQGNSA. V was trimmed by 5 bases and J by 2 bases, leaving 14 bases between them. The CDR3 is made up of 15 amino acids. The CDR3 protein is CASSLGTPYTDTQYF. CDR3 coding DNA: TGTGCCAGCAGCCTAGGGACACCCTACACAGATACGCAGTATTTT.

This clonotype was counted at least ten times. The genes are TRBV28 and TRBJ2-1; unclear D gene. V lost 3 bases and J lost 7, with 16 bases in between. Germline lookup yields CDR1 MDHEN and CDR2 SYDVKM. The CDR3 spans 15 residues. The CDR3 here is CASSLELALVNEQFF. Here the CDR3 DNA reads TGTGCCAGCAGTTTGGAACTGGCGCTAGTGAATGAGCAGTTCTTC.

This clonotype was counted a few times. The rearrangement uses TRBV27 and TRBJ2-4, with D possibly TRBD2 on 5 matching bases. The CDR3 is 16 residues long. Germline V gives CDR1 MNHEY, CDR2 SMNVEV (reference sequence). V lost 5 bases to trimming and J lost 0 bases, with 14 bases between them. CDR3: CASSPLTEVAKNIQYF. CDR3 sequence (DNA): TGTGCCAGCAGTCCCCTGACGGAGGTAGCCAAAAACATTCAGTACTTC.

The V and J genes are TRBV10-3 and TRBJ1-4; unclear D gene. V was cut by 2 bases and J by 0 bases, with 10 bases left in between. Germline-derived CDR1 and CDR2 are ENHRY and SYGVKD. CDR3 length: 16 residues. The CDR3 nucleotides are TGTGCCATCAGTGAGCGGAAGGGAACAACTAATGAAAAACTGTTTTTT. It translates to CAISERKGTTNEKLFF.

This sequence joins TRBV20-1 and TRBJ2-3, with 10 bases identical to TRBD2. The CDR3 runs 14 residues. V was clipped by 7 bases and J by 1 base; unmatched bases: 5. Germline CDR1 and CDR2: DFQATT and SNEGSKA (reference sequence). CDR3 region: CSVKRGGGTDTQYF. The CDR3 DNA sequence: TGCAGTGTTAAGCGGGGGGGGGGCACAGATACGCAGTATTTT.

The rearrangement joins TRBV12-2 to TRBJ1-2. TRBV12-2 is a documented pseudogene. CDR3 length: 17 residues. CDR3 coding DNA: TGTGCAAGTCGCTTAGTGCTGAACTACATAGCAACTTATGGCTACACCTTC. This encodes CASRLVLNYIATYGYTF.

This clonotype was detected many times. This may be a read error, as it is one base from a much larger clone. The chain is built from TRBV20-1 and TRBJ1-6; 8 bases line up with TRBD1. This CDR3 has 18 amino acids. The V segment lost 0 bases and the J segment 0 bases; nucleotides outside the gene matches: 7. Germline V gene sequence: CDR1 DFQATT, CDR2 SNEGSKA (reference sequence). The CDR3 nucleotides are TGCAGTGCTAGAGATATCCCGACAGGGGCCTCCTATAATTCACCCCTCCACTTT. Residues: CSARDIPTGASYNSPLHF.

The V and J genes are TRBV12-3 or TRBV12-4 and TRBJ2-7, with no clear D. Trimming shortened V by 3 bases and J by 4 bases, and 13 bases separated the two germline ends. This CDR3 is 14 amino acids long. Here the CDR3 reads CASSFEPLSYEQYF. Here the CDR3 DNA reads TGTGCCAGCAGTTTCGAACCTCTCTCGTACGAGCAGTACTTC.

J is TRBJ1-2 and V is TRBV12-3 or TRBV12-4; TRBD1 is a possible D gene (6 bases). Trimming took off 6 bases at V and 13 bases at J, with 15 bases between the two ends. This CDR3 is 11 amino acids long. CDR3 DNA sequence: TGTGCCAGCAGCCCCGGGGGGGCGGCCACCTTC. It codes for CASSPGGAATF.

V usage is TRBV11-1 and J usage is TRBJ2-1; 13 bases are a match to TRBD2. This CDR3 is built from 21 residues. Germline CDR1 SGHAT, CDR2 FQDESV (reference sequence). The trim removed 0 bases at V and 3 bases at J, leaving 14 bases unmatched. Here the CDR3 DNA reads TGTGCCAGCAGCTTAGCGTGGACTAGCGGGAGCCCGTTCGCCTTCTACAATGAGCAGTTCTTC. The encoded protein is CASSLAWTSGSPFAFYNEQFF. Full variable domain (rest looked up from reference TRBV11-1 and TRBJ2-1): EAEVAQSPRYKITEKSQAVAFWCDPISGHATLYWYRQILGQGPELLVQFQDESVVDDSQLPKDRFSAERLKGVDSTLKIQPAELGDSAMYLCASSLAWTSGSPFAFYNEQFFGPGTRLTVL.

This clonotype has only a few counts. The V gene is TRBV6-2 or TRBV6-3, the J gene TRBJ2-2, with TRBD2 matching 10 bases. The trim removed 0 bases at V and 6 bases at J, leaving 10 bases unmatched. Per germline, CDR1 MNHEY and CDR2 SVGEGT. This CDR3 has 18 residues. The CDR3 coding sequence is TGTGCCAGCAGTTACTCCACTAGCGGGATGTTCTCCGCCGGGGAGCTGTTTTTT. Its protein is CASSYSTSGMFSAGELFF.

The rearrangement links TRBV6-2 or TRBV6-3 to TRBJ1-1, with no clear D. This CDR3 has 14 amino acids. The V and J ends lost 2 bases and 5 bases respectively, with 12 bases between them. In germline, CDR1 is MNHEY, CDR2 SVGEGT. The CDR3 bases are TGTGCCAGCAGTTACCTACTCGGAGGGACTGAAGCTTTCTTT. It translates to CASSYLLGGTEAFF.

This chain's CDR3 is CASSFPGQNTEAFF. The CDR3 coding sequence is TGTGCCAGCAGTTTTCCTGGTCAGAACACTGAAGCTTTCTTT. The V gene is TRBV25-1, the J gene TRBJ1-1; no firm D call. This CDR3 contains 14 residues. Germline V gives CDR1 MGHDK, CDR2 SYGVNS. Trimming removed 5 bases from V and 1 base from J, with 11 bases in between.

This clonotype has at least ten counts. This sequence joins TRBV12-3 or TRBV12-4 and TRBJ2-7; D might be TRBD1 or TRBD2, each matching 5 bases. The ends were cut back, 6 bases at V and 6 bases at J, with 24 bases in the middle. This CDR3 has 16 residues. CDR3 DNA sequence: TGTGCCAGCAGAGGCCCGGGACGCCCCTCCGTCCCCGAGCAGTACTTC. Translation gives CASRGPGRPSVPEQYF.

This clonotype came up a few times. This sequence joins TRBV7-9 and TRBJ2-5; the D gene is possibly TRBD1 (5 bases). CDR1 and CDR2 (germline): SEHNR, FQNEAQ (reference sequence). Trimming removed 1 base at V and 1 base at J, with 10 bases between. The CDR3 covers 15 residues. The CDR3, as DNA: TGTGCCAGCAGCTTAGGCGACAGTCCCCAAGAGACCCAGTACTTC. Its protein product is CASSLGDSPQETQYF.

This chain links TRBV20-1 with TRBJ2-4; no definite D call. Trimming removed 6 bases from V and 7 bases from J, with 13 bases in between. This CDR3 comprises 12 residues. The germline gives CDR1 DFQATT, CDR2 SNEGSKA (reference sequence). The CDR3 here is CSAKKGANIQYF. The CDR3 DNA is TGCAGTGCCAAGAAGGGTGCGAACATTCAGTACTTC.